This T cell receptor (beta chain) emerged from a study of control samples from healthy donors and cancer patients. Only in-frame clones appear in the TCRdb table, and some are missing; sequencing was by immunoSEQ multiplex PCR. The sample holds approximately 150,000 clones; 96% are singletons and the top ten take approximately 1%. The sequenced sample consisted of blood. This receptor was obtained from a woman aged 30 to 39 in good health.

The DNA for the CDR3 is TGCAGCGTTGAGCCCAATTACAATGAGCAGTTCTTC. Amino acid sequence: CSVEPNYNEQFF. This chain connects TRBV29-1 to TRBJ2-1, with D hard to call. Germline CDR1 and CDR2: SQVTM and ANQGSEA. Trimming pared 3 bases from V and 4 bases from J, leaving 7 bases between. The length of the CDR3 is 12 residues.